This record looks at one TCR beta chain sequence and its context. The data stem from a study of control samples from healthy donors and cancer patients. Clones were sequenced by immunoSEQ multiplex PCR, and TCRdb holds only the in-frame ones, with some missing. The table has approximately 58,000 clones, roughly 87% seen once. There are 16 residues in the CDR3. CDR1 is SGHVS, CDR2 FNYEAQ, per germline. Germline trimming cut 1 base from V and 7 bases from J; bases unmatched to any gene: 6. Specimen: PBMCs. The rearrangement uses TRBV7-6 and TRBJ2-1; 11 positions match TRBD2. The receptor was isolated from a man between 60 and 75 years old with head and neck cancer. CDR3 nucleotides: TGTGCCAGCAGCTTAGTAGCGGGAGGGGTTTTGAATGAGCAGTTCTTC. Encoded protein: CASSLVAGGVLNEQFF.